This note documents a single TCR beta chain sequence. Its specificity is unknown. 60 Vbeta and 13 Jbeta primers were used in PCR. This table comes from immunoSEQ multiplex PCR, and its TCRdb copy is limited to in-frame clones, with some not included. The profile shows 150,000 to 200,000 clones, about four fifths of them singletons. This specimen belongs to a study of cytomegalovirus exposure and HLA in healthy donors. Findings of the study overall: Highly shared variants forming one cluster were likely a sequencing artifact. For presence/absence analyses, sequencing depth was assumed to be roughly uniform across donors.

J gave up 6 bases and V 5 bases, and 7 bases lay outside the gene matches. The germline gives CDR1 SEHNR, CDR2 FQNEAQ (reference sequence). CDR3 length: 14 amino acids. The chain combines TRBV7-9 with TRBJ2-7; 10 nucleotides align to TRBD1. The receptor's source is a woman between 50 and 59 years old in good health and CMV-seronegative. Sequencing was done on a sample of PBMCs. CDR3: CASSPWDRGGEQYF. The CDR3 bases are TGTGCCAGCAGCCCCTGGGACAGGGGAGGCGAGCAGTACTTC.